These T cell receptor beta chains were read from a single sample in a study of blood T cell repertoires in COVID-19. Data came from immunoSEQ multiplex PCR; TCRdb stores just in-frame clones and leaves some out. Among 150,000 to 200,000 clones, around nine tenths were seen once, and the ten largest hold approximately 3.5%. Material: peripheral blood. The receptors were gathered from a man aged 65 to 79 with acute or convalescent COVID-19. Both conserved end residues are part of each CDR3. Each record gives: clone size, J gene, D gene, V gene, CDR3 protein, CDR3 DNA. D genes are given only for firm matches. Expanded clones are given a class, and other clones once, few, many or no size at all.

once TRBJ2-1 TRBD1 TRBV5-1 CASSPGQGLANEQFF TGCGCCAGCAGCCCCGGACAGGGCCTGGCCAATGAGCAGTTCTTC
. TRBJ2-1 TRBD2 TRBV2 CASKLADYNEQFF TGTGCCAGCAAACTAGCGGATTACAATGAGCAGTTCTTC
. TRBJ2-7 TRBD1 TRBV7-9 CASSLRAGGLGEQYF TGTGCCAGCAGCTTAAGGGCAGGGGGCTTGGGAGAGCAGTACTTC
. TRBJ2-7 . TRBV7-2 CASSLRRQGEQYF TGTGCCAGCAGCTTGAGACGGCAGGGCGAGCAGTACTTC
. TRBJ2-7 . TRBV13 CASSFSGAPYEQYF TGTGCCAGCAGCTTCTCAGGGGCTCCCTACGAGCAGTACTTC
. TRBJ1-1 . TRBV4-3 CASSQGHLNAEAFF TGCGCCAGCAGCCAAGGACACTTGAACGCTGAAGCTTTCTTT
. TRBJ2-1 TRBD1 TRBV27 CASSPSPRQGKNEQFF TGTGCCAGCAGTCCCTCCCCGCGACAGGGCAAGAATGAGCAGTTCTTC
. TRBJ2-5 . TRBV5-1 CASSSLSGQETQYF TGCGCCAGCAGCTCCCTCAGCGGCCAAGAGACCCAGTACTTC
once TRBJ2-1 . TRBV24-1 CASGLSGDDNEQFF TGTGCCAGCGGCCTCTCGGGGGACGACAATGAGCAGTTCTTC
once TRBJ2-2 TRBD2 TRBV7-3 CASSRGGVRTGELFF TGCGCCAGCAGCCGCGGGGGGGTGCGGACCGGGGAGCTGTTTTTT
. TRBJ1-6 . TRBV6-1 CASSDRFSRESPLHF TGTGCCAGCAGTGACAGGTTCAGTCGGGAATCACCCCTCCACTTT
few TRBJ1-5 TRBD1 TRBV7-2 CASSLLYRGVSNQPQHF TGTGCCAGCAGCTTACTGTACAGGGGCGTGAGCAATCAGCCCCAGCATTTT
. TRBJ2-7 TRBD1 TRBV15 CATSIGQAGYEQYF TGTGCCACCAGCATCGGACAGGCCGGCTACGAGCAGTACTTC
. TRBJ1-3 TRBD1 TRBV9 CASSVSTGGSGNTIYF TGTGCCAGCAGCGTCTCAACAGGGGGCTCTGGAAACACCATATATTTT
. TRBJ1-2 TRBD1 TRBV5-1 CATNPGGSGSYGYTF TGCGCCACCAACCCAGGGGGCTCAGGAAGCTATGGCTACACCTTC
. TRBJ1-5 TRBD1 TRBV2 CASSFSQGVGQPQHF TGTGCCAGCAGCTTTTCCCAGGGGGTAGGCCAGCCCCAGCATTTT
. TRBJ2-2 TRBD1 TRBV9 CASSETGGENTGELFF TGTGCCAGCAGCGAGACAGGGGGAGAGAACACCGGGGAGCTGTTTTTT
. TRBJ1-1 . TRBV29-1 CSVEVGQGRTEAFF TGCAGCGTTGAAGTGGGGCAGGGTAGGACTGAAGCTTTCTTT
few TRBJ1-5 . TRBV2 CASSGPTGRNQPQHF TGTGCCAGCAGTGGCCCTACAGGGCGCAATCAGCCCCAGCATTTT
few TRBJ2-2 TRBD1 TRBV18 CASSPLTGGITGELFF TGTGCCAGCTCACCCTTGACAGGGGGCATCACCGGGGAGCTGTTTTTT
. TRBJ1-2 . TRBV2 CASSVSGVGGYTF TGTGCCAGCAGTGTGTCAGGGGTCGGAGGCTACACCTTC
. TRBJ2-1 TRBD1 TRBV7-3 CASSITGGPYNEQFF TGTGCCAGCAGCATTACAGGGGGTCCCTACAATGAGCAGTTCTTC
. TRBJ1-6 TRBD1 TRBV2 CASSLQGIHSPLHF TGTGCCAGCAGCCTACAGGGGATCCATTCACCCCTCCACTTT
. TRBJ1-2 TRBD1 TRBV7-2 CASSLALTGVGYTF TGTGCCAGCAGCTTAGCGTTAACAGGGGTCGGCTACACCTTC
. TRBJ1-2 . TRBV28 CASSLFDQVRDNNYGYTF TGTGCCAGCAGTTTATTTGATCAGGTTCGGGACAATAACTATGGCTACACCTTC
once TRBJ2-5 . TRBV7-6 CASSLSEETQYF TGTGCCAGCAGCTTATCCGAGGAGACCCAGTACTTC
few TRBJ1-2 . TRBV7-9 CASSLPGVIGDGYTF TGTGCCAGCAGCCTCCCGGGGGTAATTGGAGATGGCTACACCTTC
once TRBJ2-3 . TRBV3-1/TRBV3-2 CASSQGFTGGRDTQYF TGTGCCAGCAGCCAAGGGTTCACCGGGGGGCGCGATACGCAGTATTTT
once TRBJ2-2 TRBD1 TRBV5-1 CASSWDRVTGELFF TGCGCCAGCAGCTGGGACAGGGTGACCGGGGAGCTGTTTTTT
. TRBJ2-7 . TRBV4-3 CASSQDRRHYNYEQYF TGCGCCAGCAGCCAAGATAGGCGGCACTATAACTACGAGCAGTACTTC
. TRBJ2-7 TRBD1 TRBV9 CASSVGQGSEQYF TGTGCCAGCAGCGTAGGACAGGGGAGCGAGCAGTACTTC
. TRBJ1-5 TRBD1 TRBV19 CASSLGQGEGNQPQHF TGTGCCAGTAGTTTAGGACAGGGCGAGGGCAATCAGCCCCAGCATTTT
. TRBJ2-3 . TRBV3-1/TRBV3-2 CASSQRDTQYF TGTGCCAGCAGCCAGCGGGATACGCAGTATTTT
. TRBJ2-5 . TRBV5-1 CASRQGRETQYF TGCGCCAGCAGGCAGGGCCGAGAGACCCAGTACTTC
. TRBJ1-1 TRBD1 TRBV6-1 CASSDRDRGFMNTEAFF TGTGCCAGCAGTGATAGGGACAGGGGGTTCATGAACACTGAAGCTTTCTTT
. TRBJ1-4 . TRBV4-1 CASSQYLGGTNEKLFF TGCGCCAGCAGCCAGTACCTCGGTGGAACTAATGAAAAACTGTTTTTT
. TRBJ1-6 . TRBV6-2/TRBV6-3 CASSYPSNSPLHF TGTGCCAGCAGTTACCCTTCCAATTCACCCCTCCACTTT
many TRBJ1-6 TRBD1 TRBV6-1 CASSEGMVDRGPPLHF TGTGCCAGCAGTGAAGGCATGGTGGACAGGGGACCCCCCCTCCACTTT
once TRBJ2-2 TRBD2 TRBV5-4 CASSPLAGPGGNGELFF TGTGCCAGCAGTCCTTTGGCGGGGCCCGGGGGGAACGGGGAGCTGTTTTTT
once TRBJ2-2 TRBD2 TRBV5-6 CASSFRLAGAAGELFF TGTGCCAGCAGCTTCCGACTAGCGGGAGCCGCCGGGGAGCTGTTTTTT
. TRBJ2-3 TRBD2 TRBV2 CASSPGGGGSSTDTQYF TGTGCCAGCAGCCCCGGGGGCGGGGGGTCTAGCACAGATACGCAGTATTTT
few TRBJ1-4 . TRBV9 CASSDGQLTNEKLFF TGTGCCAGCAGCGACGGACAATTAACTAATGAAAAACTGTTTTTT
. TRBJ1-5 . TRBV7-8 CASSLGQDQPQHF TGTGCCAGCAGCTTAGGGCAGGATCAGCCCCAGCATTTT
once TRBJ2-6 . TRBV23-1 CALGLSGFSGANVLTF TGCGCCCTCGGCCTTAGCGGATTCTCTGGGGCCAACGTCCTGACTTTC
. TRBJ1-4 . TRBV5-1 CASSFTGSGEKLFF TGCGCCAGCAGCTTTACAGGGTCGGGCGAAAAACTGTTTTTT
. TRBJ2-7 . TRBV6-5 CASSYPGNEQYF TGTGCCAGCAGTTACCCGGGGAACGAGCAGTACTTC
. TRBJ2-7 TRBD1 TRBV2 CASSGTGDNRQYF TGTGCCAGCAGCGGGACAGGGGATAATAGGCAGTACTTC
. TRBJ2-5 . TRBV2 CASSTTGEGGETQYF TGTGCCAGCAGTACGACTGGGGAGGGGGGAGAGACCCAGTACTTC
. TRBJ1-1 TRBD1 TRBV11-2 CASSLNRGPTEAFF TGTGCCAGCAGCTTAAACAGGGGCCCCACTGAAGCTTTCTTT
. TRBJ1-6 . TRBV18 CASSPTWGGNSPLHF TGTGCCAGCTCACCGACCTGGGGGGGTAATTCACCCCTCCACTTT
. TRBJ1-4 . TRBV4-3 CASSQDLATNEKLFF TGCGCCAGCAGCCAAGACCTCGCAACTAATGAAAAACTGTTTTTT
. TRBJ2-5 . TRBV20-1 CSASGGSLETQYF TGCAGTGCTAGTGGTGGGAGTCTCGAGACCCAGTACTTC
. TRBJ2-1 . TRBV7-6 CASSLSPGAGGEQFF TGTGCCAGCAGCTTATCTCCCGGAGCCGGAGGTGAGCAGTTCTTC
. TRBJ1-6 TRBD1 TRBV6-5 CASSRQGGNSPLHF TGTGCCAGCAGTCGACAGGGTGGAAATTCACCCCTCCACTTT
. TRBJ1-1 . TRBV18 CASSLNSLTEAFF TGTGCCAGCTCACTAAACAGCCTCACTGAAGCTTTCTTT
. TRBJ1-1 . TRBV28 CATGRDNSEAFF TGTGCCACCGGCCGGGACAACTCTGAAGCTTTCTTT
. TRBJ1-2 TRBD1 TRBV27 CASSFRDSDGYTF TGTGCCAGCAGTTTTAGGGACAGCGATGGCTACACCTTC